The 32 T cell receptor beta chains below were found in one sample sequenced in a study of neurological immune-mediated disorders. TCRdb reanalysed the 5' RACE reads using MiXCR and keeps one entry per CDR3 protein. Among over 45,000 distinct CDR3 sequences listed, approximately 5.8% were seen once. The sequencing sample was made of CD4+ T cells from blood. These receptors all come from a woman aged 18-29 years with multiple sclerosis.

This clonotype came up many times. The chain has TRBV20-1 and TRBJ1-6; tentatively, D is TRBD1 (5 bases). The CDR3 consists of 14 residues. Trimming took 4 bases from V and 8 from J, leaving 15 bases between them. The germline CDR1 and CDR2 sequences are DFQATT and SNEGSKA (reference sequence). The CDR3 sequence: CSAIPPGVYSPLHF. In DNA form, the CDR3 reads TGCAGTGCTATCCCTCCGGGGGTCTATTCACCCCTCCACTTT.

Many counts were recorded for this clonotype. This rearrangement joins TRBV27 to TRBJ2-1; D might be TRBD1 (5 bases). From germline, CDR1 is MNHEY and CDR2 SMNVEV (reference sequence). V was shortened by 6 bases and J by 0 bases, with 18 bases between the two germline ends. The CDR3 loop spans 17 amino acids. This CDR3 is CASRGLERLSSYNEQFF. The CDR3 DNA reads TGTGCCAGCAGGGGGCTGGAGCGCCTGAGCTCCTACAATGAGCAGTTCTTC.

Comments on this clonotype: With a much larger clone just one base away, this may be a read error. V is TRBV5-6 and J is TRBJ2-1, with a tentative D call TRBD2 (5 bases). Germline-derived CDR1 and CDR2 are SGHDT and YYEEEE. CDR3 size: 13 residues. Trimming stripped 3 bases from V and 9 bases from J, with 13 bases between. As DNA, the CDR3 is TGTGCCAGCAGCTCCCCCCCGGGGTTTGAGCAGTTCTTC. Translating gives CASSSPPGFEQFF.

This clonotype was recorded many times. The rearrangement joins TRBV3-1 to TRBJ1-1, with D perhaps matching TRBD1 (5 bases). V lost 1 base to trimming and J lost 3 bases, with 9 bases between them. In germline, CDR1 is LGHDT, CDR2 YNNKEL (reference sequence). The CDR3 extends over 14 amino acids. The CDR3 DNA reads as TGTGCCAGCAGCCAAGGGGGGGGTTACACTGAAGCTTTCTTT. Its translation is CASSQGGGYTEAFF.

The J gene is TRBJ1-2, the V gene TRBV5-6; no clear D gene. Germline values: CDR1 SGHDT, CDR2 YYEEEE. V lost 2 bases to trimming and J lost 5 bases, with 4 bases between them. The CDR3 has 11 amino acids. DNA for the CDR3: TGTGCCAGCAGCTTTAATTATGGCTACACCTTC. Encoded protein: CASSFNYGYTF. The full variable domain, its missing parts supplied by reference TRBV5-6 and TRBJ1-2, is DAGVTQSPTHLIKTRGQQVTLRCSPKSGHDTVSWYQQALGQGPQFIFQYYEEEERQRGNFPDRFSGHQFPNYSSELNVNALLLGDSALYLCASSFNYGYTFGSGTRLTVV.

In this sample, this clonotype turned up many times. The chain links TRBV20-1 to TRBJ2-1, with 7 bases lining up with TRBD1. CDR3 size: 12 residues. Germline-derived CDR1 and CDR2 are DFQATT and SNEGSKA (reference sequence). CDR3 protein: CSHRGAMDEQFF. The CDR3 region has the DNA TGCAGCCACAGGGGAGCGATGGATGAGCAGTTCTTC.

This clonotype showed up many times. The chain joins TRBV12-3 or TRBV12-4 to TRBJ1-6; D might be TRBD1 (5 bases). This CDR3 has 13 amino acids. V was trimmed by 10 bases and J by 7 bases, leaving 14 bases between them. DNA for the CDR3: TGTGCCATCCGGGACCGCAACAATTCACCCCTCCACTTT. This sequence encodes CAIRDRNNSPLHF.

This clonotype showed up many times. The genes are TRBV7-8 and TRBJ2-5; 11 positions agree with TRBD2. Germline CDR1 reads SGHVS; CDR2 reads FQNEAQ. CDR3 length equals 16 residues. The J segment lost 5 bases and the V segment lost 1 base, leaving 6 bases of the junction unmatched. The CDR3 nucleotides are TGTGCCAGCAGCTTAGTCTTAGCGGGAGGGAGGGAGACCCAGTACTTC. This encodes CASSLVLAGGRETQYF.

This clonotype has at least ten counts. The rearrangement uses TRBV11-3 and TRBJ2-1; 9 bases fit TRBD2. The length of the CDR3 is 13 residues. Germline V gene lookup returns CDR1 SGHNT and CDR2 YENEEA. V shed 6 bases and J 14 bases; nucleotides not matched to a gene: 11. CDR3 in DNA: TGTGCCAGCAGGACTAATGGCGGGAGGGCGGAGTTCTTC. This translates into CASRTNGGRAEFF.

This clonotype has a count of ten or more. CDR3 in DNA: TGTGCCAGCAGTGAGTTAACTAGCGGGGGTCAAGAGACCCAGTACTTC. It specifies CASSELTSGGQETQYF. The chain is built from TRBV6-1 and TRBJ2-5; 11 nucleotides agree with TRBD2. The CDR3 sequence is 16 residues long. The germline CDR1 and CDR2 sequences are MNHNS and SASEGT. V lost 3 bases to trimming and J lost 2 bases; unmatched junction nucleotides: 5.

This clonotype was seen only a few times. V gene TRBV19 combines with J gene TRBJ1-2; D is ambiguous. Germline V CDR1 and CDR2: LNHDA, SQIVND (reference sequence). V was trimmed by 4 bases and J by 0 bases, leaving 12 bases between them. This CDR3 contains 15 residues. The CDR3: CASSRNGPSNYGYTF. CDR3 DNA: TGTGCCAGTAGTAGGAACGGGCCTTCTAACTATGGCTACACCTTC.

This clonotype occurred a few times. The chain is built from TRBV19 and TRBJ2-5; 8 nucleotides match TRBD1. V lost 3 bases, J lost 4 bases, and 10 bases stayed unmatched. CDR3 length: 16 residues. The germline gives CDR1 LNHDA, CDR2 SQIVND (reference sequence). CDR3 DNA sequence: TGTGCCAGTAGTATCACACAGGGGGTGGGTCTAGAGACCCAGTACTTC. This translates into CASSITQGVGLETQYF.

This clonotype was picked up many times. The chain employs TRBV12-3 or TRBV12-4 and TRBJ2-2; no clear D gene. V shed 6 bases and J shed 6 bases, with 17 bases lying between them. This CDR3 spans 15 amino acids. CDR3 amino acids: CASRPIKPTAGELFF. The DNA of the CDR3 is TGTGCCAGCAGACCCATAAAGCCAACTGCCGGGGAGCTGTTTTTT.

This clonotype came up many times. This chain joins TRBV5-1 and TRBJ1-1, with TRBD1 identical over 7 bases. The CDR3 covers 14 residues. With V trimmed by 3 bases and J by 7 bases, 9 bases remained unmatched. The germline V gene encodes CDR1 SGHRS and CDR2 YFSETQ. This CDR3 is CASSSTQQGYEAFF. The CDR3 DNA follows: TGCGCCAGCAGCTCCACACAACAGGGGTATGAAGCTTTCTTT.

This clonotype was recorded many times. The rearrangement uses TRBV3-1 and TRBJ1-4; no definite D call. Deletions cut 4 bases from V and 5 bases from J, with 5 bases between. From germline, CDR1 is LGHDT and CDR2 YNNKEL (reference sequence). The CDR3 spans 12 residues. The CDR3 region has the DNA TGTGCCAGCAGCCTACGAAATGAAAAACTGTTTTTT. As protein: CASSLRNEKLFF.

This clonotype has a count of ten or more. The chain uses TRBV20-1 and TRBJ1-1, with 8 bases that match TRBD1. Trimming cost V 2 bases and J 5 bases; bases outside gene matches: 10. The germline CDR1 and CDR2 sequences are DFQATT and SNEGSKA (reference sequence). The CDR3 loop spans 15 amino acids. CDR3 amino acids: CSARSPDREFTEAFF. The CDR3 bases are TGCAGTGCTAGATCCCCGGACAGGGAGTTTACTGAAGCTTTCTTT.

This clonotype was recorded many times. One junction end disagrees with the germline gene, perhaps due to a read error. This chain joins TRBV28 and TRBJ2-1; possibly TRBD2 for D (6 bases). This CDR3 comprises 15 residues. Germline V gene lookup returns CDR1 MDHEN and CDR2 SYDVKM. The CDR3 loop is CASSPRRGEAPVAVF. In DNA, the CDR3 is TGTGCCAGCAGTCCTAGGCGCGGGGAAGCCCCGGTGGCGGTCTTC.

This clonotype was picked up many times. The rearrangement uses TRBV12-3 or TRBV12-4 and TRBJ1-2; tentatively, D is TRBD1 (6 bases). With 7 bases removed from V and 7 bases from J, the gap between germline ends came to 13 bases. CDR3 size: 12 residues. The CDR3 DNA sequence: TGTGCCAGCACCCAACAGGGAATTGGCTACACCTTC. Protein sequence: CASTQQGIGYTF.

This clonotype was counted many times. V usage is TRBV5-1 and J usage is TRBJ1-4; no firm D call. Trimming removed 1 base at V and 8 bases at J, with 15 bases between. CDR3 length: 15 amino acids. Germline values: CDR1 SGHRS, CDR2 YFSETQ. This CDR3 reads CASSLIPAFGEKLFF. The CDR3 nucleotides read TGCGCCAGCAGCTTGATTCCAGCCTTTGGAGAAAAACTGTTTTTT.

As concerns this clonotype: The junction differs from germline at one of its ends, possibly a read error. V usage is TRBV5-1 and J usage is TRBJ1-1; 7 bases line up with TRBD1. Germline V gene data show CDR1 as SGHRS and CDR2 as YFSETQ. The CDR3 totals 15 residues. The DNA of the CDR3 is TGTGCCAGAAGGGAGACAGGGACGATGAACACTGAAGCTTTCTTT. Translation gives CARRETGTMNTEAFF. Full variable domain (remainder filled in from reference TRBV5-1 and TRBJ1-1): KAGVTQTPRYLIKTRGQQVTLSCSPISGHRSVSWYQQTPGQGLQFLFEYFSETQRNKGNFPGRFSGRQFSNSRSEMNVSTLELGDSALYLCARRETGTMNTEAFFGQGTRLTVV.

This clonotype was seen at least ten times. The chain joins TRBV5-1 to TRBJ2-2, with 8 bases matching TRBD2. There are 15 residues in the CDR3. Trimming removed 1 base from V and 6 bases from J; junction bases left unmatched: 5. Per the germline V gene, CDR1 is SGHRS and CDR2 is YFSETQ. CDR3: CASSLLTGGAGELFF. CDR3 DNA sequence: TGCGCCAGCAGCTTGTTAACGGGAGGGGCCGGGGAGCTGTTTTTT.

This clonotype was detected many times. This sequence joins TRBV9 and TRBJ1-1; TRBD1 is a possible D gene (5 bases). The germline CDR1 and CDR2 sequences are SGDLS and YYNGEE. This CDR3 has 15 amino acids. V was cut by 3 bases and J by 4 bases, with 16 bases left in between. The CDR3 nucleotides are TGTGCCAGCAGCGCTAGAGGGGCTGAGGGCACTGAAGCTTTCTTT. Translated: CASSARGAEGTEAFF.

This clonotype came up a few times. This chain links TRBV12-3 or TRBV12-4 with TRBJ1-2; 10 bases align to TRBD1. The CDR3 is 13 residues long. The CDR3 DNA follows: TGTGCTATTACGGGACAGGGGATCAATGGCTACACCTTC. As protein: CAITGQGINGYTF.

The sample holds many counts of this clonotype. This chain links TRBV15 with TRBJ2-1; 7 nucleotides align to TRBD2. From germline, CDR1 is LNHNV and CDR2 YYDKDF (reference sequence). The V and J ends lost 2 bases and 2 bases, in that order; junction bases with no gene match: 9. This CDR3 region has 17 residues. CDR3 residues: CATSRPPGGGPYNEQFF. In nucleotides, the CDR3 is TGTGCCACCAGCAGACCCCCAGGCGGGGGACCCTACAATGAGCAGTTCTTC.

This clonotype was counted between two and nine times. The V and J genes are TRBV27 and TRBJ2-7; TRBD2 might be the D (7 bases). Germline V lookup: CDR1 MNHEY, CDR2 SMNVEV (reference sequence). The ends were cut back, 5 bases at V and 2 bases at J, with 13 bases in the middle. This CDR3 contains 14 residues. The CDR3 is CASSRGAVPYEQYV. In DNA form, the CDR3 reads TGTGCCAGCAGTCGGGGGGCGGTTCCCTACGAGCAGTACGTC.

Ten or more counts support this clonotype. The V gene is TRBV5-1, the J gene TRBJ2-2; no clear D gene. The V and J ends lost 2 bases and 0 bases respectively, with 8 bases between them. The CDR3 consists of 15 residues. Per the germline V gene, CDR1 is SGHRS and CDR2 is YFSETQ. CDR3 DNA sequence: TGCGCCAGCAGCTTTCTCCAACCGAACACCGGGGAGCTGTTTTTT. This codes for CASSFLQPNTGELFF.

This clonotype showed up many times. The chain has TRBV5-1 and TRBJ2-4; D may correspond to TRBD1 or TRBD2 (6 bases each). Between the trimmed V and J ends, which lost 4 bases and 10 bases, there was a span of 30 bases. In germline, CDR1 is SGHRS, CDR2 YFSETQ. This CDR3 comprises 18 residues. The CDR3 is CASSPGTVARGVGSIQYF. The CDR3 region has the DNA TGCGCCAGCAGCCCAGGGACGGTGGCGAGGGGGGTCGGTTCGATTCAGTACTTC. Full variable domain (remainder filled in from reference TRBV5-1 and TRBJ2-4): KAGVTQTPRYLIKTRGQQVTLSCSPISGHRSVSWYQQTPGQGLQFLFEYFSETQRNKGNFPGRFSGRQFSNSRSEMNVSTLELGDSALYLCASSPGTVARGVGSIQYFGAGTRLSVL.

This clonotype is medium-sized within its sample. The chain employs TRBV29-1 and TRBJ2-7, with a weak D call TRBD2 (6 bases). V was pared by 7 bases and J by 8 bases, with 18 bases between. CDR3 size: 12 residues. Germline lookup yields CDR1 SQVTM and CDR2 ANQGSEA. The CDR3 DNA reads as TGCAGCGCTCGACTAGAGGTTGAGCAGCAGTACGTC. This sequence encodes CSARLEVEQQYV.

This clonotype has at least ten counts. CDR3 sequence: CASSQNEGWNYGYTF. The CDR3 nucleotides are TGTGCCAGCAGCCAAAATGAGGGTTGGAACTATGGCTACACCTTC. The chain is built from TRBV4-2 and TRBJ1-2; D ambiguous. Per the germline V gene, CDR1 is LGHNA and CDR2 is YNFKEQ. V was pared by 2 bases and J by 2 bases, with 12 bases between. CDR3 size: 15 residues.

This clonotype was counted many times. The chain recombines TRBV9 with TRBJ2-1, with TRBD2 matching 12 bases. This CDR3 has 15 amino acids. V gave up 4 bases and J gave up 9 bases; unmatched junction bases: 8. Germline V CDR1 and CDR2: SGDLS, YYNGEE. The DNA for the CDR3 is TGTGCCAGCAGCCCCAGGCTAGCGGGGGGGAGTGAGCAGTTCTTC. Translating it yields CASSPRLAGGSEQFF.

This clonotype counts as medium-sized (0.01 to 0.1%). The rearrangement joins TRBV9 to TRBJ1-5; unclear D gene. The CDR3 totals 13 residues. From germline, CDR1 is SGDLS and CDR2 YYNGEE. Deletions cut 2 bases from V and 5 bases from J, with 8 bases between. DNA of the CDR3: TGTGCCAGCAGCGTCCATCCCGATCAGCCCCAGCATTTT. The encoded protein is CASSVHPDQPQHF.

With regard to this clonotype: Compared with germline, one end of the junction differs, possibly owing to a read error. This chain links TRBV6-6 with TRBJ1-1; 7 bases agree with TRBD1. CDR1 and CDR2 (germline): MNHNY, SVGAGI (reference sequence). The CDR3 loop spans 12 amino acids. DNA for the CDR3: TGTGCTAGCACCAGGGGGAGGACTGAAGCTTTCTTT. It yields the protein CASTRGRTEAFF.